Below, 3 T cell receptor beta chains from the same sample are listed, as sequenced in a study of T cells in localized non-small cell lung cancer. Clones were read by immunoSEQ multiplex PCR, and TCRdb kept only the in-frame ones, dropping some. This table has some 25,000 clones, roughly 86% appearing once. This material consisted of peripheral blood, taken before any cancer treatment. The source is a male donor at least 60 years old with stage II squamous cell lung carcinoma.

CDR3 sequence reads: CASSASGSGANVLTF. CDR3 coding DNA: TGTGCCAGCAGCGCTAGCGGCTCTGGGGCCAACGTCCTGACTTTC. The chain links TRBV9 to TRBJ2-6, with 7 bases lining up with TRBD2. The trim removed 3 bases at V and 0 bases at J, leaving 0 bases unmatched. The CDR3 loop spans 15 amino acids. Germline lookup yields CDR1 SGDLS and CDR2 YYNGEE.

This chain connects TRBV5-1 to TRBJ2-3; possibly TRBD2 for D (6 bases). There are 15 residues in the CDR3. Trimming removed 4 bases from V and 1 base from J, with 13 bases in between. The germline gives CDR1 SGHRS, CDR2 YFSETQ. The CDR3 region has the DNA TGCGCCAGCAGCGGCGCCCCGGGAGGCACAGATACGCAGTATTTT. This sequence encodes CASSGAPGGTDTQYF.

The sample holds a few counts of this clone. The rearrangement links TRBV7-3 to TRBJ2-2; D perhaps matches TRBD1 (6 bases). V lost 2 bases, J lost 2 bases, and 12 bases lay in between. The CDR3 has 16 amino acids. Germline V gene sequence: CDR1 SGHTA, CDR2 FQGTGA. CDR3 nucleotides: TGTGCCAGCAGCTTAGGGTCAGGGGTTAACACCGGGGAGCTGTTTTTT. It specifies CASSLGSGVNTGELFF.